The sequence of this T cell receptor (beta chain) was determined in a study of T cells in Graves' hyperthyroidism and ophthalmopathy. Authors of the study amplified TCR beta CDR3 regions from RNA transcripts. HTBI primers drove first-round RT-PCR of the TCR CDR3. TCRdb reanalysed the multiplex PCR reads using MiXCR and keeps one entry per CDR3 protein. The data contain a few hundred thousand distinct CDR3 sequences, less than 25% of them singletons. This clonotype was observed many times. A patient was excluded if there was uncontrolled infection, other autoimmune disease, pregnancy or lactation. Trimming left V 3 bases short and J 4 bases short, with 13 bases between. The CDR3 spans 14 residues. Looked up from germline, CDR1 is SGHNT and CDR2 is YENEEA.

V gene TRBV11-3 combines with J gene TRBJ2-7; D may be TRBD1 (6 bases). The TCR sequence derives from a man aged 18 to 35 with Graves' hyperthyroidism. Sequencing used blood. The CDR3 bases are TGTGCCAGCAGCTTCCGACAGGATCCTTACGAGCAGTACTTC. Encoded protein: CASSFRQDPYEQYF.